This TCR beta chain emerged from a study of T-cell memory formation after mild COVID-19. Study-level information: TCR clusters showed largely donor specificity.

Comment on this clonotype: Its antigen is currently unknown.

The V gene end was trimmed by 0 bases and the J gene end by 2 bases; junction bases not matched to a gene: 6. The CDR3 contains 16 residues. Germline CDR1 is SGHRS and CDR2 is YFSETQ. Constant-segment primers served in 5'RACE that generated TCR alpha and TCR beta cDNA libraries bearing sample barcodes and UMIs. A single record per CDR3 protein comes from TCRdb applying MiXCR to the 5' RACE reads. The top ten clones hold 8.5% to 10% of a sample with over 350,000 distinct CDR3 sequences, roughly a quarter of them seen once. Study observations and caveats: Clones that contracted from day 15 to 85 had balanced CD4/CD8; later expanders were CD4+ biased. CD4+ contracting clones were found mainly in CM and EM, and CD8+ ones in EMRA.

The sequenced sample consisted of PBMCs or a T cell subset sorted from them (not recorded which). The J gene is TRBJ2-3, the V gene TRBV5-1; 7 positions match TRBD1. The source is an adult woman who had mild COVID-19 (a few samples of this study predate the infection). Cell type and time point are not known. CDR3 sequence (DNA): TGCGCCAGCAGCTTGGTGGTCGACAGGGTCACAGATACGCAGTATTTT. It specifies CASSLVVDRVTDTQYF. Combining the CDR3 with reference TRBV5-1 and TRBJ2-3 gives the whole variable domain KAGVTQTPRYLIKTRGQQVTLSCSPISGHRSVSWYQQTPGQGLQFLFEYFSETQRNKGNFPGRFSGRQFSNSRSEMNVSTLELGDSALYLCASSLVVDRVTDTQYFGPGTRLTVL.